The rows below give T cell receptor beta chains drawn from one sample of a study of CD8 T cells in Susac syndrome. TCRdb re-called the immunoSEQ multiplex PCR reads with MiXCR, one entry per CDR3 protein. The sample contains about 300,000 distinct CDR3 sequences, almost 85% of which appear only once. Sequenced input: CD8+ T cells from PBMCs. Every receptor here comes from a human donor with multiple sclerosis. Each CDR3 is given with its conserved first and last residue. The order of the fields is V gene, D gene, clone size, J gene, CDR3 protein, CDR3 DNA. A D gene is named only where the DNA matches it firmly. Expanded clones are given a class, and other clones once, few, many or no size at all.

v_gene: TRBV6-2/TRBV6-3
d_gene: NA
abundance: NA
j_gene: TRBJ1-1
CDR3aa: CASSYSVTGKMNTEAFF
CDR3nt: TGTGCCAGCAGTTACTCGGTGACCGGAAAGATGAACACTGAAGCTTTCTTT

v_gene: TRBV10-3
d_gene: NA
abundance: NA
j_gene: TRBJ2-3
CDR3aa: CAISDPDTQYF
CDR3nt: TGTGCCATCAGTGACCCAGATACGCAGTATTTT

v_gene: TRBV7-8
d_gene: TRBD1
abundance: NA
j_gene: TRBJ2-7
CDR3aa: CASSPRQGLYEQYF
CDR3nt: TGTGCCAGCAGCCCCCGACAGGGTCTCTACGAGCAGTACTTC

v_gene: TRBV19
d_gene: TRBD2
abundance: NA
j_gene: TRBJ2-1
CDR3aa: CASSMSSGIFNEQFF
CDR3nt: TGTGCCAGTAGTATGTCGAGCGGGATCTTCAATGAGCAGTTCTTC

v_gene: TRBV6-1
d_gene: NA
abundance: once
j_gene: TRBJ1-3
CDR3aa: CASSTSGRISGNTIYF
CDR3nt: TGTGCCAGCAGTACCTCCGGACGGATCTCTGGAAACACCATATATTTT

v_gene: TRBV27
d_gene: NA
abundance: NA
j_gene: TRBJ2-7
CDR3aa: CASRNRDHPTYEQYF
CDR3nt: TGTGCCAGCAGGAACCGGGACCACCCCACCTACGAGCAGTACTTC

v_gene: TRBV30
d_gene: NA
abundance: NA
j_gene: TRBJ2-7
CDR3aa: CAWSVPAGGPFFSKQYF
CDR3nt: TGTGCCTGGAGTGTTCCCGCCGGAGGCCCCTTCTTTTCGAAGCAGTACTTC

v_gene: TRBV7-9
d_gene: NA
abundance: NA
j_gene: TRBJ1-1
CDR3aa: CASSLAEAFF
CDR3nt: TGTGCCAGCAGCTTAGCGGAAGCTTTCTTT

v_gene: TRBV6-5
d_gene: NA
abundance: NA
j_gene: TRBJ2-1
CDR3aa: CASSYGVAVWNEQFF
CDR3nt: TGTGCCAGCAGTTACGGGGTAGCGGTCTGGAATGAGCAGTTCTTC

v_gene: TRBV12-3/TRBV12-4
d_gene: TRBD2
abundance: few
j_gene: TRBJ2-7
CDR3aa: CASSFGGNEQYF
CDR3nt: TGTGCCAGCAGTTTCGGGGGGAACGAGCAGTACTTC

v_gene: TRBV11-2
d_gene: TRBD2
abundance: NA
j_gene: TRBJ2-1
CDR3aa: CASSPRGLVPNEQFF
CDR3nt: TGTGCCAGCAGCCCCCGGGGACTAGTACCCAATGAGCAGTTCTTC

v_gene: TRBV4-3
d_gene: NA
abundance: NA
j_gene: TRBJ1-1
CDR3aa: CASSQNMVNTEAFF
CDR3nt: TGCGCCAGCAGCCAAAATATGGTAAACACTGAAGCTTTCTTT

v_gene: TRBV27
d_gene: TRBD2
abundance: NA
j_gene: TRBJ2-4
CDR3aa: CASSPWGTSGSILAKNIQYF
CDR3nt: TGTGCCAGCAGTCCCTGGGGGACTAGCGGGAGCATTCTAGCCAAAAACATTCAGTACTTC

v_gene: TRBV9
d_gene: TRBD1
abundance: NA
j_gene: TRBJ2-2
CDR3aa: CASSRGRASPPDTGELFF
CDR3nt: TGTGCCAGCAGTAGGGGGCGGGCCAGCCCCCCCGACACCGGGGAGCTGTTTTTT

v_gene: TRBV15
d_gene: NA
abundance: NA
j_gene: TRBJ1-2
CDR3aa: CATSSDPDGYTF
CDR3nt: TGTGCCACCAGCAGCGATCCCGATGGCTACACCTTC

v_gene: TRBV27
d_gene: TRBD1
abundance: NA
j_gene: TRBJ2-5
CDR3aa: CASSLFVGDRVAGETQYF
CDR3nt: TGTGCCAGCAGTTTATTTGTTGGGGACAGGGTGGCGGGAGAGACCCAGTACTTC

v_gene: TRBV20-1
d_gene: NA
abundance: NA
j_gene: TRBJ2-1
CDR3aa: CSARDRLASYNEQFF
CDR3nt: TGCAGTGCTAGAGATCGGCTAGCCTCCTACAATGAGCAGTTCTTC

v_gene: TRBV30
d_gene: NA
abundance: NA
j_gene: TRBJ2-1
CDR3aa: CAWSSGHNNEQFF
CDR3nt: TGTGCCTGGAGTTCAGGACACAACAATGAGCAGTTCTTC

v_gene: TRBV28
d_gene: TRBD2
abundance: NA
j_gene: TRBJ2-1
CDR3aa: CASSLSGRAYGEQFF
CDR3nt: TGTGCCAGCAGTTTATCGGGGAGGGCCTACGGTGAGCAGTTCTTC

v_gene: TRBV12-3/TRBV12-4
d_gene: NA
abundance: NA
j_gene: TRBJ1-5
CDR3aa: CASSPGGDDNQPQHF
CDR3nt: TGTGCCAGCAGCCCGGGAGGAGACGACAATCAGCCCCAGCATTTT

v_gene: TRBV29-1
d_gene: NA
abundance: NA
j_gene: TRBJ2-7
CDR3aa: CSVEEVGTSYEQYF
CDR3nt: TGCAGCGTTGAAGAGGTGGGAACCTCCTACGAGCAGTACTTC

v_gene: TRBV12-3/TRBV12-4
d_gene: NA
abundance: NA
j_gene: TRBJ2-1
CDR3aa: CASSFGNEQFF
CDR3nt: TGTGCCAGCAGTTTCGGGAATGAGCAGTTCTTC